This T cell receptor (beta chain) was observed in a study of cytomegalovirus exposure and HLA in healthy donors. Across the study: A subsequent analysis reported that the 120 or so validation repertoires were produced on the same platform that had also been used for the 666 first-cohort repertoires.

The study, taken as a whole, reports: CMV antigen specificity of three CMV-associated chains was confirmed in vitro.

CDR1 and CDR2 (germline): MNHEY, SVGAGI. CDR3 size: 15 residues. V shed 5 bases and J 3 bases; nucleotides not matched to a gene: 6. Some clones are missing from TCRdb's copy, which holds only in-frame ones; the method was immunoSEQ multiplex PCR. The table has about 50,000 clones, around nine tenths seen once. Of note for this clone: As yet, its antigen is unknown.

The rearrangement uses TRBV6-5 and TRBJ1-5; 8 nucleotides agree with TRBD1. The sequence was collected from a young man in good health and CMV-seronegative. The sample comprised PBMCs. The CDR3 protein is CASSRTGGANQPQHF. The CDR3 DNA reads as TGTGCCAGCAGTCGCACAGGGGGGGCCAATCAGCCCCAGCATTTT.